Sequencing of this T cell receptor (beta chain) was carried out in a study of blood T cell repertoires in COVID-19. Authors' processing steps: By means of reference gene primer amplification, nucleated cell counts were estimated. Here immunoSEQ multiplex PCR was the method, and the copy in TCRdb shows in-frame clones only, minus some. The D gene and trimming were derived from the DNA, and the V and J assignments and clone size from that table. The profile covers 50,000 or so clones, with about 88% appearing a single time and about a sixth taken by the ten largest. Germline CDR1 and CDR2: LGHNA and YNFKEQ. Trimming pared 0 bases from V and 2 bases from J, leaving 8 bases between. The CDR3 covers 15 residues.

Sequencing was performed on peripheral blood. This sequence was found in a human donor with active COVID-19. The donor label of this sample is uncertain. The V call is TRBV4-2, the J call TRBJ1-5; D perhaps matches TRBD1 (6 bases). CDR3 sequence: CASSQERQGNQPQHF. The DNA for the CDR3 is TGTGCCAGCAGCCAAGAAAGACAGGGCAATCAGCCCCAGCATTTT.